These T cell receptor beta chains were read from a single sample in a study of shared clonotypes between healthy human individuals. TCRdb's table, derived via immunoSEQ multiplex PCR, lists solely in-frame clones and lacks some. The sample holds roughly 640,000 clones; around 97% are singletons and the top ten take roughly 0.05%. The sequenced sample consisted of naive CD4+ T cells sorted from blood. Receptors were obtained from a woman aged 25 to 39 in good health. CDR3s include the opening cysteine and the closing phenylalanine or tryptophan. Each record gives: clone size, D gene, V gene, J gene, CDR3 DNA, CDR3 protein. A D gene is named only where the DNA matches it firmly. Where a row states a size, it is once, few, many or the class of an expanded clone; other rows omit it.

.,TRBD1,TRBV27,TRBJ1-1,TGTGCCAGCAGTACATCCGGGACAGGGAACACTGAAGCTTTCTTT,CASSTSGTGNTEAFF
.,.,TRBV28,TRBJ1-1,TGTGCCAGCAGGCTCGACATCGCGGTTGAAGCTTTCTTT,CASRLDIAVEAFF
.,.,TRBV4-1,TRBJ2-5,TGCGCCAGCAGCCAAGTAGGCAACCAAGAGACCCAGTACTTC,CASSQVGNQETQYF
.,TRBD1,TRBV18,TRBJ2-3,TGTGCCAGCTCATTGACCAGGGGGCAGAGCACAGATACGCAGTATTTT,CASSLTRGQSTDTQYF
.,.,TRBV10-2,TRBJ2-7,TGCGCCAGCATCCGGGGGGACAGACGCGACGAGCAGTACTTC,CASIRGDRRDEQYF
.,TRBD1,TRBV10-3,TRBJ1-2,TGTGCCATCAAGCCGGGACAGGAGCCCTATGGCTACACCTTC,CAIKPGQEPYGYTF
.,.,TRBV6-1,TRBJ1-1,TGTGCCAGCAGACAGACCTCTCAGGGGAACTTT,CASRQTSQGNF
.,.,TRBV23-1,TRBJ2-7,TGCGCCAGCAGTAATTTGGGGAGGATGCCGAAACTAAGAGCCTACGAGCAGTACTTC,CASSNLGRMPKLRAYEQYF
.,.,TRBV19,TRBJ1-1,TGTGCCAGTAACAGCCGGACTGAAGCTTTCTTT,CASNSRTEAFF
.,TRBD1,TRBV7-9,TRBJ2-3,TGTGCCAGCAGCCTCCGCCGGACAGGGGGGACAGATACGCAGTATTTT,CASSLRRTGGTDTQYF
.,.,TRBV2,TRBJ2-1,TGTGCCAGCAGCTCGACAGGTGTCGTAGAGGGAGGGCGGGAGCAGTTCTTC,CASSSTGVVEGGREQFF
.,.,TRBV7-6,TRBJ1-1,TGTGCCAGCAGCTCGATAGGGGGGACGGCCACTGAAGCTTTCTTT,CASSSIGGTATEAFF
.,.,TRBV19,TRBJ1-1,TGTGCCAGTAGTATCAAGGGGGAATACACTGAAGCTTTCTTT,CASSIKGEYTEAFF
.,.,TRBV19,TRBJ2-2,TGTGCCAGTAGTCTAGGAAGTTATTACGGAGATTTTCCGGGGGAGCTGTTTTTT,CASSLGSYYGDFPGELFF
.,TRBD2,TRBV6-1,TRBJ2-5,TGTGCCAGCAGTGAAACTGGACTAGCCCAGGGAGGAGAGACCCAGTACTTC,CASSETGLAQGGETQYF
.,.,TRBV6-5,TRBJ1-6,TGTGCCAGCAGTTACTCTTCCGGGTTTGGTTCACCCCTCCACTTT,CASSYSSGFGSPLHF
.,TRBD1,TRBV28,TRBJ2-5,TGTGCCAGCAGTTTACCCCGACAGGGGGCTGGGGAGACCCAGTACTTC,CASSLPRQGAGETQYF
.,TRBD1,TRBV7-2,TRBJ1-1,TGTGCCAGCAGCTTTCCGGGACAGGGCGAGAACACTGAAGCTTTCTTT,CASSFPGQGENTEAFF
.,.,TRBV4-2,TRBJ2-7,TGTGCCAGCAGCCAACCTTCAACCGGCTACGAGCAGTACTTC,CASSQPSTGYEQYF
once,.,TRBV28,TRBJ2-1,TGTGCCAGCAGTTCCAGGGTTGAGCAGTTCTTC,CASSSRVEQFF
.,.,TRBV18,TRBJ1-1,TGTGCCAGCTCACCACGGACAGATAACACTGAAGCTTTCTTT,CASSPRTDNTEAFF
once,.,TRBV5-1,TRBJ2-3,TGCGCCAGCAGCTTTGGGGGAAACACAGATACGCAGTATTTT,CASSFGGNTDTQYF
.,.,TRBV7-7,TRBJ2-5,TGTGCCAGCAGCACTCTAGAGAAAGGGTCCCAGTACTTC,CASSTLEKGSQYF
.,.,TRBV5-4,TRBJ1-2,TGTGCCAGCAGCTTGGCTGGACAGCTCTATGGCTACACCTTC,CASSLAGQLYGYTF
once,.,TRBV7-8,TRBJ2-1,TGTGCCAGCAGCCCTCGGAGGGAGTGGGACAATGAGCAGTTCTTC,CASSPRREWDNEQFF
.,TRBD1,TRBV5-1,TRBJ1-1,TGCGCCAGCAGCACCGGACAGGGGACAGGGTTGTACACTGAAGCTTTCTTT,CASSTGQGTGLYTEAFF
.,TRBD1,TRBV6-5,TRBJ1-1,TGTGCCAGCAGACCGGGACAGCGCTTACCTGAAGCTTTCTTT,CASRPGQRLPEAFF
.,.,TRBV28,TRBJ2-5,TGTGCCATCAAATCAGGGGGGGTCGTGGAGACCCAGTACTTC,CAIKSGGVVETQYF
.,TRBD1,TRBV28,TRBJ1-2,TGTGCCAGCAGAGGACCCGGGACAGAGACCTATGGCTACACCTTC,CASRGPGTETYGYTF
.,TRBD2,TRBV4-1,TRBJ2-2,TGCGCCAGCAGCCTCCTCCCCGGACTAGCGGGAACCGTCACCGGGGAGCTGTTTTTT,CASSLLPGLAGTVTGELFF
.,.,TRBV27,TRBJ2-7,TGTGCCAGCAGTTCCCCAGGCAGCGCATACCCCTACGAGCAGTACTTC,CASSSPGSAYPYEQYF
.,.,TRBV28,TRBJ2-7,TGTGCCAGCAGTTTATTGGTTTTGTACGAGCAGTACTTC,CASSLLVLYEQYF
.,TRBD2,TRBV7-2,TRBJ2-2,TGTGCCAGCAGCTTGTCGGGACTAGCGGCCACCGGGGAGCTGTTTTTT,CASSLSGLAATGELFF
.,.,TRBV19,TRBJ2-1,TGTGCCAGTAGTGGGGGCAGCGGGCCCGGGGGGCAGTTCTTC,CASSGGSGPGGQFF
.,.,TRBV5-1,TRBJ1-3,TGCGCCAGCAGCTTGATGGGCCGGCAGGGAAACACCATATATTTT,CASSLMGRQGNTIYF
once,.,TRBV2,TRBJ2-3,TGTGCCAGCACTCCCCAGCACACCACAGATACGCAGTATTTT,CASTPQHTTDTQYF
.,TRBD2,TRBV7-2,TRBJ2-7,TGTGCCAGCAGCTTTAGCGGGACTCCCTACGAGCAGTACTTC,CASSFSGTPYEQYF
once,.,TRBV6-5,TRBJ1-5,TGTGCCAGCAGTACGACAGTATATAGCAATCAGCCCCAGCATTTT,CASSTTVYSNQPQHF
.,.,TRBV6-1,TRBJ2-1,TGTGCCAGCATGCCGACCCGCTCCTACAATGAGCAGTTCTTC,CASMPTRSYNEQFF
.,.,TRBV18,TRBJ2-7,TGTGCCAGCTCACCTATCGATACAGGGACCGAGCAGTACTTC,CASSPIDTGTEQYF
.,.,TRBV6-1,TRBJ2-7,TGTGCCCTAAAGCGGATTCCCGACGAGCAGTACTTC,CALKRIPDEQYF
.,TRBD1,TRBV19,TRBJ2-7,TGTGCCAGTGGGACAGGGTACGAGCAGTACTTC,CASGTGYEQYF
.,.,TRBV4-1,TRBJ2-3,TGCGCCAGCAGCCAAGATTCAGGAACTAGCACAGATACGCAGTATTTT,CASSQDSGTSTDTQYF
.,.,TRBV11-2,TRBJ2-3,TGTGCCAGCAGCTTCACAGATACGCAGTATTTT,CASSFTDTQYF
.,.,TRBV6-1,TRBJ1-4,TGTGCCAGCAGTGACAGGGGATCTCTTCGAGATGAAAAACTGTTTTTT,CASSDRGSLRDEKLFF
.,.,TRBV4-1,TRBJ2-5,TGCGCCAGCAGCCAAGGTCTTACCAGGAATAGGGAGACCCAGTACTTC,CASSQGLTRNRETQYF
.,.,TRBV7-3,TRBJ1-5,TGTGCCAGCAGCGCCAAAAATCAGCCCCAGCATTTT,CASSAKNQPQHF
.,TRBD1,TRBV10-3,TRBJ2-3,TGTGCCATCTGTCCTGGACAGGGTTCAGATACGCAGTATTTT,CAICPGQGSDTQYF
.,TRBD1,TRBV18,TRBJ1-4,TGTGCCAGCTCACCGACCGGGACAGGGATGGCTAATGAAAAACTGTTTTTT,CASSPTGTGMANEKLFF
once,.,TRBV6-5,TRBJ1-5,TGTGCCAGCAGTCCGGGGACGGGCAATCAGCCCCAGCATTTT,CASSPGTGNQPQHF
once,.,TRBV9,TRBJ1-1,TGTGCCAGCAGCTTCACGTCGGGCACTGAAGCTTTCTTT,CASSFTSGTEAFF
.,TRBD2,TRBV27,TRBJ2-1,TGTGCCAGCAGTTTCAATACCGGGACTAGCGGAGAGCAGTTCTTC,CASSFNTGTSGEQFF
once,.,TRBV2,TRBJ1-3,TGTGCCAGCAGAGGGAGGGACCGTCGCTCTGGAAACACCATATATTTT,CASRGRDRRSGNTIYF
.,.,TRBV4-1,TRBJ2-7,TGCGCCAGCAGCCAAGATTACACCCGGCAGATCCCTTACGAGCAGTACTTC,CASSQDYTRQIPYEQYF
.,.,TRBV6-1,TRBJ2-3,TGTGCCAGCAGTGTTACAGATACGCAGTATTTT,CASSVTDTQYF
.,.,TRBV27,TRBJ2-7,TGTGCCAGCACCCCGGGTACCGGCTACGAGCAGTACTTC,CASTPGTGYEQYF